The rows below give T cell receptor beta chains drawn from one sample of a study of T cell responses to AZD1222 COVID-19 vaccine. Profiling relied on immunoSEQ multiplex PCR, and the TCRdb table lists in-frame clones only, not all of them. The table records around 84,000 clones, 90% to 95% of them present only once. This material consisted of peripheral blood, taken on day 0 of MenACWY control vaccination. These receptors all come from an adult in good health. Each CDR3 is given with its conserved first and last residue. D genes are given only for firm matches.

V gene: TRBV2; J gene: TRBJ2-2; D gene: NA; CDR3 protein: CASSGEGSTGELFF
V gene: TRBV6-6; J gene: TRBJ2-1; D gene: NA; CDR3 protein: CASFSVVAYNEQFF
V gene: TRBV7-9; J gene: TRBJ2-7; D gene: NA; CDR3 protein: CASSLANYEQYF
V gene: TRBV6-2/TRBV6-3; J gene: TRBJ2-3; D gene: NA; CDR3 protein: CASSYTGQGDTQYF
V gene: TRBV28; J gene: TRBJ1-5; D gene: TRBD1; CDR3 protein: CASSLPPRTGNQPQHF
V gene: TRBV28; J gene: TRBJ2-5; D gene: TRBD1; CDR3 protein: CAIANRGVQETQYF
V gene: TRBV4-3; J gene: TRBJ1-4; D gene: NA; CDR3 protein: CASSQGSGTSTNEKLFF
V gene: TRBV6-5; J gene: TRBJ1-2; D gene: NA; CDR3 protein: CASSPGREDYGYTF
V gene: TRBV24-1; J gene: TRBJ1-1; D gene: NA; CDR3 protein: CATSRSSQGNTEAFF
V gene: TRBV12-3/TRBV12-4; J gene: TRBJ1-1; D gene: NA; CDR3 protein: CASSLVGDTEAFF
V gene: TRBV18; J gene: TRBJ1-3; D gene: NA; CDR3 protein: CASSPPDRWAGNTIYF
V gene: TRBV29-1; J gene: TRBJ1-1; D gene: NA; CDR3 protein: CSVKNTEAFF
V gene: TRBV7-2; J gene: TRBJ1-1; D gene: TRBD1; CDR3 protein: CASSRDRGNTEAFF
V gene: TRBV5-8; J gene: TRBJ2-2; D gene: TRBD2; CDR3 protein: CASSYAGTSGTNGELFF
V gene: TRBV4-3; J gene: TRBJ2-7; D gene: TRBD2; CDR3 protein: CASSQDRLAPSYEQYF
V gene: TRBV6-5; J gene: TRBJ1-1; D gene: NA; CDR3 protein: CASQTTGMNTEAFF
V gene: TRBV6-5; J gene: TRBJ2-6; D gene: TRBD1; CDR3 protein: CASSYSTGSGANVLTF
V gene: TRBV2; J gene: TRBJ2-1; D gene: NA; CDR3 protein: CASRLGSYNEQFF
V gene: TRBV14; J gene: TRBJ1-1; D gene: NA; CDR3 protein: CASSQSRGAEAFF
V gene: TRBV5-1; J gene: TRBJ1-3; D gene: TRBD1; CDR3 protein: CASSFTGDGNTIYF
V gene: TRBV5-1; J gene: TRBJ1-1; D gene: NA; CDR3 protein: CASSLKEQGMNTEAFF
V gene: TRBV13; J gene: TRBJ2-7; D gene: TRBD2; CDR3 protein: CASSGVGRTSGTYEQYF
V gene: TRBV6-1; J gene: TRBJ2-3; D gene: NA; CDR3 protein: CASSETPGPSTDTQYF
V gene: TRBV7-8; J gene: TRBJ1-5; D gene: TRBD1; CDR3 protein: CASSPRADRVNQPQHF
V gene: TRBV23-1; J gene: TRBJ2-7; D gene: NA; CDR3 protein: CAISTSSYEQYF
V gene: TRBV19; J gene: TRBJ1-2; D gene: NA; CDR3 protein: CASSLRGDGYTF